This T cell receptor (beta chain) was identified during a study of PD-1 blockade in mismatch repair-deficient tumors. Trimming removed 4 bases at V and 3 bases at J, with 11 bases between. In germline, CDR1 is SGHNT, CDR2 YYREEE (reference sequence). The CDR3 loop spans 15 amino acids. The assay was immunoSEQ multiplex PCR, and TCRdb's table has in-frame clones only and misses some. The data contain some 130,000 clones, about 90% of them singletons. The sequence came from an adult with mismatch repair-deficient cancer. The sequences come from peripheral blood, collected 72 weeks after starting pembrolizumab. This chain connects TRBV5-4 to TRBJ2-6; D may match TRBD1 or TRBD2 (5 bases each). The CDR3 coding sequence is TGTGCCAGCAGCAACGGGGCAGGTGGGGCCAACGTCCTGACTTTC. Translation: CASSNGAGGANVLTF.